This TCR beta chain was identified in a study of regulatory T cells in long-lasting Graves disease. Overall study: Graves' patients diagnosed newly had used antithyroid drugs under 3 months.

In this sample, this clonotype turned up many times. Its antigen is still unknown. Sample time point: newly diagnosed GD, antithyroid drugs for less than 3 months. PBMCs provided the RNA from which the TCR library was made. iRepertoire HTBI primers and Arm-PCR of CDR3 regions built TCR beta libraries. Per the original data handling: Sequenced samples collectively carried around 60 TRBV and 14 TRBJ segments. TCRdb re-called the multiplex PCR reads through MiXCR, storing one row per CDR3 protein. TCRdb assigned the V and J calls; the authors' analysis was not used. The sample consists of approximately 540,000 distinct CDR3 sequences, more than 10% of them appearing once. The V end was cut by 2 bases, the J end by 0 bases, with 4 bases between. The CDR3 spans 13 residues. Germline loops: CDR1 KGHSH, CDR2 LQKENI. Study findings and constraints: Not thyroid tissue but only peripheral blood was studied.

The same specimen was also included in a second study, on T cells in Graves' hyperthyroidism and ophthalmopathy. That publication notes: Ophthalmopathy could be told apart from stable hyperthyroidism with a 13 V-J model.

This sequence originates from a woman aged 30 to 39 with Graves disease. The J gene is TRBJ1-1, the V gene TRBV18; D call uncertain. The sequenced sample was peripheral blood mononuclear cells (PBMCs), obtained at new diagnosis, from a patient treated with antithyroid drugs. The CDR3 here is CASSPGVNTEAFF. CDR3 DNA sequence: TGTGCCAGCTCACCAGGGGTGAACACTGAAGCTTTCTTT.